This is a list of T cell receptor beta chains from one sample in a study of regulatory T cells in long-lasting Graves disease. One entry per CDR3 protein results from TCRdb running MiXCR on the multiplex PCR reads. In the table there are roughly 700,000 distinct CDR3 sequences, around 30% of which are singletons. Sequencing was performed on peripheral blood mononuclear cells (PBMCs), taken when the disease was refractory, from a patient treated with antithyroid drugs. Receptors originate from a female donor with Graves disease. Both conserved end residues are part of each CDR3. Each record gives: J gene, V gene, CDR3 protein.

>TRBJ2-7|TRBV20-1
CSARGGLAGSYEQYF
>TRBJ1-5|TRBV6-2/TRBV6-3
CASSYSGGDSNQPQHF
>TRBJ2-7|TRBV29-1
CSVNSDRVSYEQYF
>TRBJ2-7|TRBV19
CASSPDTSTYYEQYF
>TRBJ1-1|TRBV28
CASSLGVNTEAFF
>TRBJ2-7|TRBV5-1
CASSLTSGSLGEQYF
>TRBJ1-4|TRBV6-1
CASRGQGWTEKLFF
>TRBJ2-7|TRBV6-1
CASSPRGADEQYF
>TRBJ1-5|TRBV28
CATFPRTVGNQPQHF
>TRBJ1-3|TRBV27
CASSAQGIRGNTIYF
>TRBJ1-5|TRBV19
CASSYRGSSTDAYVQHF
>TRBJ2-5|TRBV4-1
CASSQVQGPGETQYF
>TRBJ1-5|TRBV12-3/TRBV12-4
CASSSVNRGNQPQHF
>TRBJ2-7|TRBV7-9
CASSSPRLAGSEQYF
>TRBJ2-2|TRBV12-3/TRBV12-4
CASSPNRGPTNTGELFF
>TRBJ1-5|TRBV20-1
CSARGRFQPQHF
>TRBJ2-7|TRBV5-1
CASSPHSGSSYEQYF
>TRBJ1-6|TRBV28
CASSLSISSYNSPLHF
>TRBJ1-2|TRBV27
CASSLSGTGFGYTF
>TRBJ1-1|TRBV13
CALLEGLSTEAFF
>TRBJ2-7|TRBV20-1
CSARGQGLREQYF